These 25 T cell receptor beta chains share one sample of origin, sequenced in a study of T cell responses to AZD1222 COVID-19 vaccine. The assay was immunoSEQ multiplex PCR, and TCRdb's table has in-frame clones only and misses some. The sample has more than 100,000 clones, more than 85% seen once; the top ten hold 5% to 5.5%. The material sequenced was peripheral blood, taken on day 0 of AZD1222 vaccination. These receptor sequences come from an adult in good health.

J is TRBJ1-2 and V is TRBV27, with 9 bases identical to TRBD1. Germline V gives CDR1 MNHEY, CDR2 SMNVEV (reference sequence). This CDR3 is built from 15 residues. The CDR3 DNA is TGTGCGACTCTCGCCCACAGGGGGCGTTATGATGGCTACACCTTC. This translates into CATLAHRGRYDGYTF.

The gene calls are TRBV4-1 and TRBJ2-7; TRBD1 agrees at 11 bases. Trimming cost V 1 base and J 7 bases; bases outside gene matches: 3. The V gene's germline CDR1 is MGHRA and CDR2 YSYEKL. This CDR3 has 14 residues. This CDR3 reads CASSQVGTGGEQYF. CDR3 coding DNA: TGCGCCAGCAGCCAAGTCGGGACAGGGGGAGAGCAGTACTTC.

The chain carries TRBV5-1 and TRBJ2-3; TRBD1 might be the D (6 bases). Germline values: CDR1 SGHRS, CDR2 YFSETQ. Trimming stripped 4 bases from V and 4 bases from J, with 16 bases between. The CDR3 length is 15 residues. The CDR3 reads CASSKEGGASDTQYF. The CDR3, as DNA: TGCGCCAGCAGCAAAGAAGGGGGAGCATCAGATACGCAGTATTTT.

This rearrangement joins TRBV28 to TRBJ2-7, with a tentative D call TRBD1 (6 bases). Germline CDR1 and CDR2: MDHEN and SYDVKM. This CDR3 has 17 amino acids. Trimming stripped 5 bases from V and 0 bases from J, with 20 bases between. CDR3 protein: CASSPPPGHRSSYEQYF. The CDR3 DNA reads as TGTGCCAGCAGTCCACCGCCGGGACACCGAAGCTCCTACGAGCAGTACTTC.

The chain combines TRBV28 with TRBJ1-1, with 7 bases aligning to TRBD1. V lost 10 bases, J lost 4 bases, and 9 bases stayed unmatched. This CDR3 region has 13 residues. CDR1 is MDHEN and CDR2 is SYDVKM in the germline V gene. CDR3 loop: CAIRGDSGTEAFF. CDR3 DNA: TGTGCCATCCGAGGGGACAGCGGCACTGAAGCTTTCTTT.

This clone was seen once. The CDR3 DNA reads TGTGCCATCAGTGAGTCGGAGGCCTACAATGAGCAGTTCTTC. Translated, it gives CAISESEAYNEQFF. The chain has TRBV10-3 and TRBJ2-1; maybe TRBD2 (5 bases). CDR1 is ENHRY, CDR2 SYGVKD, per germline. This CDR3 contains 14 residues. The V gene lost 0 bases and the J gene lost 2 bases, with 5 bases spanning the gap.

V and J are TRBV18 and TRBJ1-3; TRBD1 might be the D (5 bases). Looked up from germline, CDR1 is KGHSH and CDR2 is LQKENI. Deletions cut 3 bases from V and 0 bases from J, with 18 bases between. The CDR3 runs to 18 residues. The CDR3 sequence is CASSPPNLEGSSGNTIYF. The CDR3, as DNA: TGTGCCAGCTCACCGCCAAACCTGGAGGGGTCCTCTGGAAACACCATATATTTT.

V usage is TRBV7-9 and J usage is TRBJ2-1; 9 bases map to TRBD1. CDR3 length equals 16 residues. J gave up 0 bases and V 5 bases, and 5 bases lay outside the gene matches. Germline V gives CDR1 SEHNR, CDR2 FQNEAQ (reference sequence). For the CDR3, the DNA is TGTGCCAGCAGCCTGGGACAGGGTAGCTCCTACAATGAGCAGTTCTTC. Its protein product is CASSLGQGSSYNEQFF.

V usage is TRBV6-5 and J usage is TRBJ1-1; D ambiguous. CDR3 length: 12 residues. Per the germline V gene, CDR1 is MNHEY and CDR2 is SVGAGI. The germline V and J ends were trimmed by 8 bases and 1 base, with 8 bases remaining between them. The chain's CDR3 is CASESGNTEAFF. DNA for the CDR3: TGTGCCAGCGAGTCGGGGAACACTGAAGCTTTCTTT.

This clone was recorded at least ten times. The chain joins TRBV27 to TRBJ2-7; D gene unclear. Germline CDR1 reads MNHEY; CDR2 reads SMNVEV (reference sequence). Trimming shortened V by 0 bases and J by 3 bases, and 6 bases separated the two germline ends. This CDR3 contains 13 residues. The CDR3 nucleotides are TGTGCCAGCAGTTTATCCGCAGGCTACGAGCAGTACTTC. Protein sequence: CASSLSAGYEQYF.

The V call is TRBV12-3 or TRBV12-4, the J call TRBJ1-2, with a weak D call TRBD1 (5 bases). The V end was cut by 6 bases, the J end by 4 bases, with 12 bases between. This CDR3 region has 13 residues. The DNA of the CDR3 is TGTGCCAGCAGACAGACAGACACCTATGGCTACACCTTC. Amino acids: CASRQTDTYGYTF.

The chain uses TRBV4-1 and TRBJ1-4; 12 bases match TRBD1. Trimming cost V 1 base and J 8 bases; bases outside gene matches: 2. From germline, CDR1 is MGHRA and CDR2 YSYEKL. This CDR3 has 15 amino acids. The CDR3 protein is CASSQAGTGGEKLFF. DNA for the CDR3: TGCGCCAGCAGCCAAGCCGGGACAGGGGGCGAAAAACTGTTTTTT.

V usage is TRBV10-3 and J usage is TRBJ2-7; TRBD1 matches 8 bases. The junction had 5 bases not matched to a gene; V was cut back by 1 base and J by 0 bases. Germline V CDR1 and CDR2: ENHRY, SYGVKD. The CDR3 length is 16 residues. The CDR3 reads CAISEFDRGVSYEQYF. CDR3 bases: TGTGCCATCAGTGAGTTTGACAGGGGAGTCTCCTACGAGCAGTACTTC.

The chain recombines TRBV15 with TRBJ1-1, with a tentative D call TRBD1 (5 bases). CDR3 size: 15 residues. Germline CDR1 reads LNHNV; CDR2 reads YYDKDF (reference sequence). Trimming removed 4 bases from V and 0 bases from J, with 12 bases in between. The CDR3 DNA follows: TGTGCCACCAGCACCCCCGGGGCAGTGAACACTGAAGCTTTCTTT. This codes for CATSTPGAVNTEAFF.

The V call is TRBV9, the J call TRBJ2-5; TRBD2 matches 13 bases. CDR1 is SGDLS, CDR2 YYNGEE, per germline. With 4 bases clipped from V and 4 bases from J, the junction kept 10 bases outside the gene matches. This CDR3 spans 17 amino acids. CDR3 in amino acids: CASSSDLGLAGVETQYF. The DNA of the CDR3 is TGTGCCAGCAGCTCCGACCTAGGACTAGCGGGAGTAGAGACCCAGTACTTC.

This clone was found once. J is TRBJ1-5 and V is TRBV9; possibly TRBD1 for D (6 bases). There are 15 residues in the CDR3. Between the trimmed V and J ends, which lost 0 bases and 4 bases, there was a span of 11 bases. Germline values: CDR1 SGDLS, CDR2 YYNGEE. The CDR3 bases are TGTGCCAGCAGCGTAGAAGGGGGGGCGAATCAGCCCCAGCATTTT. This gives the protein CASSVEGGANQPQHF. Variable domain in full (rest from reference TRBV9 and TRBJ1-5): DSGVTQTPKHLITATGQRVTLRCSPRSGDLSVYWYQQSLDQGLQFLIQYYNGEERAKGNILERFSAQQFPDLHSELNLSSLELGDSALYFCASSVEGGANQPQHFGDGTRLSIL.

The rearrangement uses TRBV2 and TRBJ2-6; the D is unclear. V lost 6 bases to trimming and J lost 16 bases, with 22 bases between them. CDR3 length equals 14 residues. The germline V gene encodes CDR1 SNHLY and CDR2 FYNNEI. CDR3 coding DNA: TGTGCCAGCAGACTACTAACCCTGTCTCCGCCGCTGACTTTC. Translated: CASRLLTLSPPLTF.

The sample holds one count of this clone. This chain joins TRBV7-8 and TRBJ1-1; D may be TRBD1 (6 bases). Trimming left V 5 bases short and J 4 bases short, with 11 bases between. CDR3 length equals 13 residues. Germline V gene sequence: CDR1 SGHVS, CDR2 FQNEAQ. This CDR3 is CASSAQGTTEAFF. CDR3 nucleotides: TGTGCCAGCAGCGCCCAGGGGACCACTGAAGCTTTCTTT.

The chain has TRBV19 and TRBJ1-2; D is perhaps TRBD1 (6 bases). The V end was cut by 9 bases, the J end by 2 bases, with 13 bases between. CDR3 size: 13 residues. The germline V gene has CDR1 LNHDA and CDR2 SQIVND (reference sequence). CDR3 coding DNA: TGTGCCAGCAGGTTGGACAGAAACTATGGCTACACCTTC. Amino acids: CASRLDRNYGYTF.

The CDR3 sequence: CSVSRGQLYEQYF. DNA of the CDR3: TGCAGCGTGAGCCGGGGGCAGCTCTACGAGCAGTACTTC. This sequence joins TRBV29-1 and TRBJ2-7, with D possibly being TRBD1 or TRBD2 (6 bases each). V was shortened by 6 bases and J by 3 bases, with 15 bases between the two germline ends. The CDR3 spans 13 residues. CDR1 SQVTM and CDR2 ANQGSEA come from the germline V gene.

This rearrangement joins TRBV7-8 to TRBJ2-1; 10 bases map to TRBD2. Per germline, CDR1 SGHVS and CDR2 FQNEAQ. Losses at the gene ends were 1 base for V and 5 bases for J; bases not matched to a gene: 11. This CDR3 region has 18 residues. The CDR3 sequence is CASSLEGSSGSPHNEQFF. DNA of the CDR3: TGTGCCAGCAGCTTAGAGGGGTCTAGCGGGAGTCCCCACAATGAGCAGTTCTTC.

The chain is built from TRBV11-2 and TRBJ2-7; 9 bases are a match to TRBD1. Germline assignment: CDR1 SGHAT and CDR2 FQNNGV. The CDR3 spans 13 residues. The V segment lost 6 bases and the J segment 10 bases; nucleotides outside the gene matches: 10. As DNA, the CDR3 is TGTGCCAGCAGATATATAACAGGGGGCAGACAGTACTTC. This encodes CASRYITGGRQYF.

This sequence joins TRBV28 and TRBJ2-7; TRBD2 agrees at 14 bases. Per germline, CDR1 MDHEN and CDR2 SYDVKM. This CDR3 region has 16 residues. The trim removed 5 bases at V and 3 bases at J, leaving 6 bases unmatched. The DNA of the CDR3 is TGTGCCAGCAGTCCCTGGGGGACTAGCGGGAGCTACGAGCAGTACTTC. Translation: CASSPWGTSGSYEQYF.

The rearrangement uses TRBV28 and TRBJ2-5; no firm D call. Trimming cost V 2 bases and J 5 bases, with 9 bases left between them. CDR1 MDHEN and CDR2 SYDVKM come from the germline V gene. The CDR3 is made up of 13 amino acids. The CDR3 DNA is TGTGCCAGCAGTTTACGTTGGTCCGAGACCCAGTACTTC. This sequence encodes CASSLRWSETQYF.

CDR3 DNA sequence: TGTGCCACCCATAGTCGGGGGGGCTCCTACAATGAGCAGTTCTTC. Amino acid sequence: CATHSRGGSYNEQFF. J is TRBJ2-1 and V is TRBV6-5; TRBD2 matches 8 bases. The CDR3 length is 15 residues. Trimming removed 10 bases from V and 0 bases from J; junction bases left unmatched: 8. Germline V gene data show CDR1 as MNHEY and CDR2 as SVGAGI.